The 22 T cell receptor beta chains below were found in one sample sequenced in a study of blood T cell repertoires in COVID-19. Repertoires were generated with immunoSEQ multiplex PCR, while TCRdb's copy carries only in-frame clones and drops some. Of fewer than 150,000 clones listed, about 90% are singletons. What was sequenced was peripheral blood. These receptors were collected from a human donor in a cohort sampled during active COVID-19.

This chain connects TRBV5-1 to TRBJ1-2; D unresolved. Trimming removed 6 bases from V and 5 bases from J, with 17 bases in between. CDR1 is SGHRS and CDR2 is YFSETQ in the germline V gene. The CDR3 has 14 residues. The CDR3 region has the DNA TGCGCCAGCAACCCGGCAGGCGGGTTTTATGGCTACACCTTC. It codes for CASNPAGGFYGYTF.

The chain has TRBV6-5 and TRBJ2-6, with no clear D. Germline CDR1 reads MNHEY; CDR2 reads SVGAGI. Trimming pared 0 bases from V and 0 bases from J, leaving 6 bases between. This CDR3 is built from 16 residues. The CDR3: CASSYSQASGANVLTF. CDR3 nucleotide sequence: TGTGCCAGCAGTTACTCGCAGGCCTCTGGGGCCAACGTCCTGACTTTC.

The chain combines TRBV5-1 with TRBJ1-6; D gene ambiguous. CDR1 and CDR2 from the germline V gene are SGHRS and YFSETQ. The ends were cut back, 1 base at V and 10 bases at J, with 15 bases in the middle. The CDR3 extends over 15 amino acids. Here the CDR3 DNA reads TGCGCCAGCAGCTTGTCTAGGACTGTCGGATCACCCCTCCACTTT. The encoded protein is CASSLSRTVGSPLHF.

The J gene is TRBJ1-5, the V gene TRBV10-2, with TRBD1 matching 8 bases. CDR1 is WSHSY, CDR2 SAAADI, per germline. With 5 bases clipped from V and 6 bases from J, the junction kept 9 bases outside the gene matches. The CDR3 covers 15 residues. The CDR3 loop is CASSSTGGRGQPQHF. The CDR3, as DNA: TGCGCCAGCAGTAGCACAGGGGGAAGGGGTCAGCCCCAGCATTTT.

The rearrangement joins TRBV2 to TRBJ2-7, with 11 bases lining up with TRBD2. The CDR3 extends over 17 amino acids. Germline V lookup: CDR1 SNHLY, CDR2 FYNNEI. Germline trimming cut 6 bases from V and 2 bases from J; bases unmatched to any gene: 12. Here the CDR3 reads CASSSFSSGRDAYEQYF. CDR3 in DNA: TGTGCCAGCAGCTCATTCAGTAGCGGGAGGGACGCCTACGAGCAGTACTTC. The whole variable domain, remainder taken from reference TRBV2 and TRBJ2-7, is EPEVTQTPSHQVTQMGQEVILRCVPISNHLYFYWYRQILGQKVEFLVSFYNNEISEKSEIFDDQFSVERPDGSNFTLKIRSTKLEDSAMYFCASSSFSSGRDAYEQYFGPGTRLTVT.

The chain has TRBV7-2 and TRBJ2-7; 10 nucleotides align to TRBD2. Germline trimming cut 6 bases from V and 2 bases from J; bases unmatched to any gene: 7. The CDR3 spans 15 residues. Germline CDR1 and CDR2: SGHTA and FQGNSA. For the CDR3, the DNA is TGTGCCAGCAGACCTTCCGGGACTAGCGCCTACGAGCAGTACTTC. Encoded protein: CASRPSGTSAYEQYF.

The count of this clone is one. The chain recombines TRBV6-1 with TRBJ1-6; no definite D call. CDR1 is MNHNS, CDR2 SASEGT, per germline. V lost 3 bases to trimming and J lost 0 bases, with 12 bases between them. The CDR3 loop spans 17 amino acids. The CDR3 coding sequence is TGTGCCAGCAGTGAGGGCAGGTCGAGCTCCTATAATTCACCCCTCCACTTT. It translates to CASSEGRSSSYNSPLHF.

This CDR3 reads CSVEQSTGELFF. The CDR3 DNA follows: TGCAGCGTTGAACAGTCCACCGGGGAGCTGTTTTTT. The chain carries TRBV29-1 and TRBJ2-2; D not certain. The CDR3 runs to 12 residues. CDR1 SQVTM and CDR2 ANQGSEA come from the germline V gene. The V gene lost 2 bases and the J gene lost 4 bases, with 5 bases spanning the gap.

J is TRBJ2-7 and V is TRBV5-1; 9 bases map to TRBD1. The CDR3 spans 16 residues. J gave up 4 bases and V 0 bases, and 8 bases lay outside the gene matches. The germline CDR1 and CDR2 sequences are SGHRS and YFSETQ. This CDR3 reads CASSLGTGTGTYEQYF. The CDR3 DNA reads TGCGCCAGCAGCTTGGGGACCGGGACAGGGACATACGAGCAGTACTTC.

Only one count was recorded for this clone. The chain is built from TRBV7-9 and TRBJ2-1; 8 nucleotides line up with TRBD2. The trim removed 2 bases at V and 4 bases at J, leaving 13 bases unmatched. The CDR3 is 18 amino acids. CDR1 is SEHNR, CDR2 FQNEAQ, per germline (reference sequence). The CDR3, as DNA: TGTGCCAGCAGCTTATATGCCCAACGACTAGCGAATTACAATGAGCAGTTCTTC. Protein sequence: CASSLYAQRLANYNEQFF.

The chain has TRBV19 and TRBJ1-6, with D hard to call. This CDR3 is 13 amino acids long. The ends were cut back, 3 bases at V and 11 bases at J, with 11 bases in the middle. CDR1 and CDR2 (germline): LNHDA, SQIVND (reference sequence). Here the CDR3 DNA reads TGTGCCAGTAGTATTACCGGGGAGGCACCCCTCCACTTT. Its translation is CASSITGEAPLHF.

The V gene is TRBV21-1, the J gene TRBJ2-7; the table gives TRBD1 as D, unverified against the DNA. TRBV21-1 is recorded as a pseudogene. CDR3 length: 16 residues. The CDR3 nucleotides read TGTGCCAGCAGCAAAGCGCTTTTCGACACGTATTACGAGCAGTACTTC. Protein sequence: CASSKALFDTYYEQYF.

This clone was observed a single time. This chain uses TRBV18 with TRBJ2-7, with 10 bases lining up with TRBD1. Germline V gene lookup returns CDR1 KGHSH and CDR2 LQKENI. The V segment lost 4 bases and the J segment 7 bases; nucleotides outside the gene matches: 13. This CDR3 region has 16 residues. This CDR3 reads CASSHGLGQGSVEQYF. The CDR3 bases are TGTGCCAGCTCACATGGACTGGGACAGGGGAGTGTGGAGCAGTACTTC.

The rearrangement links TRBV7-9 to TRBJ1-2; D possibly corresponds to TRBD1 (6 bases). This CDR3 region has 15 residues. V shed 1 base and J shed 3 bases, with 12 bases lying between them. Germline lookup yields CDR1 SEHNR and CDR2 FQNEAQ (reference sequence). This CDR3 is CASSLDRAVDYGYTF. The CDR3 nucleotides are TGTGCCAGCAGCTTAGACAGGGCCGTGGACTATGGCTACACCTTC.

The DNA of the CDR3 is TGCGCCAGCAGTGGAAGGGGGCTGAACACTGAAGCTTTCTTT. It specifies CASSGRGLNTEAFF. The V call is TRBV10-2, the J call TRBJ1-1, with 7 bases aligning to TRBD1. The V segment lost 4 bases and the J segment 0 bases; nucleotides outside the gene matches: 2. Per germline, CDR1 WSHSY and CDR2 SAAADI. The CDR3 runs 14 residues.

This clone was found once. The V call is TRBV20-1, the J call TRBJ2-1, with D possibly matching TRBD2 (6 bases). The V end was cut by 5 bases, the J end by 9 bases, with 8 bases between. The CDR3 contains 10 residues. Germline CDR1 DFQATT, CDR2 SNEGSKA (reference sequence). The CDR3 region has the DNA TGCAGTGCTGGGGAGGTTGAGCAGTTCTTC. Translation gives CSAGEVEQFF.

The chain's CDR3 is CASSRDSSASSYEQYF. As DNA, the CDR3 is TGCGCCAGCAGTAGGGACAGCTCAGCTAGCTCCTACGAGCAGTACTTC. The chain links TRBV10-2 to TRBJ2-7, with 7 bases identical to TRBD1. The CDR3 sequence is 16 residues long. The V gene's germline CDR1 is WSHSY and CDR2 SAAADI. The V segment lost 5 bases and the J segment 0 bases; nucleotides outside the gene matches: 10.

This clone was observed a single time. The J gene is TRBJ1-4, the V gene TRBV9, with a possible D match to TRBD1 (6 bases). CDR3 length equals 15 residues. Germline lookup yields CDR1 SGDLS and CDR2 YYNGEE. Between the trimmed V and J ends, which lost 3 bases and 4 bases, there was a span of 13 bases. CDR3 region: CASSDGGAINEKLFF. The CDR3, as DNA: TGTGCCAGCAGCGATGGGGGGGCGATTAATGAAAAACTGTTTTTT. The whole variable domain, remainder taken from reference TRBV9 and TRBJ1-4, is DSGVTQTPKHLITATGQRVTLRCSPRSGDLSVYWYQQSLDQGLQFLIQYYNGEERAKGNILERFSAQQFPDLHSELNLSSLELGDSALYFCASSDGGAINEKLFFGSGTQLSVL.

A remark on this clone: The sample contains more than one DNA sequence encoding this CDR3. The chain is built from TRBV7-9 and TRBJ1-4, with a weak D call TRBD1 (6 bases). This CDR3 region has 12 residues. The V gene lost 5 bases and the J gene lost 7 bases, with 8 bases spanning the gap. CDR1 SEHNR and CDR2 FQNEAQ come from the germline V gene (reference sequence). The CDR3 region has the DNA TGTGCCAGCAGCCCGGACAGTGAAAAACTGTTTTTT. Protein product: CASSPDSEKLFF.

The chain couples TRBV29-1 to TRBJ2-5; TRBD2 might be the D (7 bases). The V end was cut by 6 bases, the J end by 2 bases, with 16 bases between. The germline V gene encodes CDR1 SQVTM and CDR2 ANQGSEA. This CDR3 region has 14 residues. The CDR3, as DNA: TGCAGCGTAGCTATAGGGGGGGGGCAAGAGACCCAGTACTTC. Its translation: CSVAIGGGQETQYF. Full variable domain (remainder filled in from reference TRBV29-1 and TRBJ2-5): SAVISQKPSRDICQRGTSLTIQCQVDSQVTMMFWYRQQPGQSLTLIATANQGSEATYESGFVIDKFPISRPNLTFSTLTVSNMSPEDSSIYLCSVAIGGGQETQYFGPGTRLLVL.

The genes are TRBV5-1 and TRBJ1-2; 7 bases align to TRBD1. This CDR3 comprises 16 residues. CDR1 and CDR2 from the germline V gene are SGHRS and YFSETQ. V trimming: 4 bases; J trimming: 4 bases; junction bases outside the gene matches: 13. For the CDR3, the DNA is TGCGCCAGCAGCCCCGAACAGGGGAGGCTAGGCTATGGCTACACCTTC. Protein sequence: CASSPEQGRLGYGYTF.

The chain couples TRBV7-3 to TRBJ2-3; perhaps TRBD2 as D (5 bases). This CDR3 has 13 amino acids. Germline assignment: CDR1 SGHTA and CDR2 FQGTGA. Trimming pared 0 bases from V and 5 bases from J, leaving 6 bases between. Here the CDR3 reads CASSLTSGDTQYF. The CDR3 DNA is TGTGCCAGCAGCTTAACCAGCGGAGATACGCAGTATTTT.